This TCR beta chain emerged from a study of T cell responses to AZD1222 COVID-19 vaccine. The V gene's germline CDR1 is MNHEY and CDR2 SVGAGI. Trimming stripped 2 bases from V and 0 bases from J, with 8 bases between. This CDR3 has 15 residues. Overall study results and limits: Donors were mostly white British, more females; clonal diversity possibly underestimated.

Data came from immunoSEQ multiplex PCR; TCRdb stores just in-frame clones and leaves some out. This table has under 150,000 clones, 80% to 95% appearing once. Details on this clone: Its antigen is undetermined.

Sample: peripheral blood, taken on day 0 of AZD1222 vaccination. V is TRBV6-5 and J is TRBJ2-1, with a weak D call TRBD1 (5 bases). This TCR derives from an adult in good health. The DNA for the CDR3 is TGTGCCAGCAGTTACCTAGGGGACTCCTACAATGAGCAGTTCTTC. This codes for CASSYLGDSYNEQFF.